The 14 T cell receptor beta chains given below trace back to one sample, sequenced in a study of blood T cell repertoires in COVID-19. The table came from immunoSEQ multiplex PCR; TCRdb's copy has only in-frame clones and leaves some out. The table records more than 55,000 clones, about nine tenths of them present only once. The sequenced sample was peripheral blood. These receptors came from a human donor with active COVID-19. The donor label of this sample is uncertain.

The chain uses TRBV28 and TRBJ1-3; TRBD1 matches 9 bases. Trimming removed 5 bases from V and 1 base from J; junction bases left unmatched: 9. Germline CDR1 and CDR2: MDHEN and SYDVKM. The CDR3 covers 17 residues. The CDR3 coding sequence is TGTGCCAGCAGTCCTCTACCGGGACAGGGATCTGGAAACACCATATATTTT. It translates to CASSPLPGQGSGNTIYF.

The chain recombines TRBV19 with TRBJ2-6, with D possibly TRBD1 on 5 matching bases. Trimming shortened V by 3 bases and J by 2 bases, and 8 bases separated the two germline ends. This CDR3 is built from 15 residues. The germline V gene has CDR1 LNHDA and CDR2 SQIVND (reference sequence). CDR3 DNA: TGTGCCAGTAGTATTAGGGGAACTGGGGCCAACGTCCTGACTTTC. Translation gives CASSIRGTGANVLTF.

The CDR3 bases are TGCGCCAGCAGCGACCAAGGGTCATTGCGGGGGCACGACACAGATACGCAGTATTTT. It translates to CASSDQGSLRGHDTDTQYF. The chain carries TRBV4-3 and TRBJ2-3; weak D call: TRBD2 (7 bases). Between the trimmed V and J ends, which lost 5 bases and 2 bases, there was a span of 26 bases. The CDR3 consists of 19 residues. Germline-derived CDR1 and CDR2 are LGHNA and YSLEER.

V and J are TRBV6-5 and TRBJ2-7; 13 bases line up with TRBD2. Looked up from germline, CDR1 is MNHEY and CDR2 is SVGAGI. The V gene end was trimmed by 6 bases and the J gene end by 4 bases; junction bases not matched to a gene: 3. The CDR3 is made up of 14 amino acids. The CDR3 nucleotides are TGTGCCAGCAGCCAGGGACTAGCGGGATACGAGCAGTACTTC. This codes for CASSQGLAGYEQYF.

The CDR3 DNA reads as TGCGCCAGCAGCTTACGAGGGGGCGAGCAGTACTTC. Protein: CASSLRGGEQYF. The chain has TRBV5-1 and TRBJ2-7; possible D gene TRBD1, 6 bases. V lost 2 bases and J 6 bases, leaving 9 bases between the germline ends. Per germline, CDR1 SGHRS and CDR2 YFSETQ. CDR3 length: 12 amino acids.

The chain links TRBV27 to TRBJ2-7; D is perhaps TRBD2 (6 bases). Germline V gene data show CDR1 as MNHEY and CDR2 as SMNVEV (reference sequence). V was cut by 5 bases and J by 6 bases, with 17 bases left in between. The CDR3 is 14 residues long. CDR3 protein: CASSPPRRTTEQYF. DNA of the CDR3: TGTGCCAGCAGTCCCCCTCGCAGGACTACCGAGCAGTACTTC.

The CDR3 DNA sequence: TGTGCCAGCAGTGGCGGAAGCTCCTACAATGAGCAGTTCTTC. Protein sequence: CASSGGSSYNEQFF. This chain joins TRBV28 and TRBJ2-1; D unclear. CDR1 is MDHEN and CDR2 is SYDVKM in the germline V gene. V was trimmed by 5 bases and J by 0 bases, leaving 8 bases between them. This CDR3 contains 14 residues.

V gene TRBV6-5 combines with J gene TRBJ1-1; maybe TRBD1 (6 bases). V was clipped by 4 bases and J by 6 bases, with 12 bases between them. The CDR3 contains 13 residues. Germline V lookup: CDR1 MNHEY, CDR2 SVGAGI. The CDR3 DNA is TGTGCCAGCAGTTTTGGACAGTTCGCTGAAGCTTTCTTT. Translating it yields CASSFGQFAEAFF.

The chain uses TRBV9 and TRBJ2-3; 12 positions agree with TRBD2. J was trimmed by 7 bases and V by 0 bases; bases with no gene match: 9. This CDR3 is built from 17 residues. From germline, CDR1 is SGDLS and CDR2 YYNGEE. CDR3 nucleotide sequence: TGTGCCAGCAGCGTAGAAGACGGACTAGCGGGAATATATACGCAGTATTTT. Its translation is CASSVEDGLAGIYTQYF. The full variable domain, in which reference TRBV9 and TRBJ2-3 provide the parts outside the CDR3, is DSGVTQTPKHLITATGQRVTLRCSPRSGDLSVYWYQQSLDQGLQFLIQYYNGEERAKGNILERFSAQQFPDLHSELNLSSLELGDSALYFCASSVEDGLAGIYTQYFGPGTRLTVL.

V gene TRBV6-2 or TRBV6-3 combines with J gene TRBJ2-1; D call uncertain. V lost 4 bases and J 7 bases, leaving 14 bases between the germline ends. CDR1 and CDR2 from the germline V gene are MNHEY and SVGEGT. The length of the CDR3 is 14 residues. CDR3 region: CASSSITLGNEQFF. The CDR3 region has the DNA TGTGCCAGCAGTTCGATTACCCTCGGGAATGAGCAGTTCTTC.

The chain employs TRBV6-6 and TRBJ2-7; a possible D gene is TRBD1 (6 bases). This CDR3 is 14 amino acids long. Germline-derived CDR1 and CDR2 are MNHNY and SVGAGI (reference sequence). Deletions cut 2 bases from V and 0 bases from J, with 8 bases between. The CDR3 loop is CASSYGTPSYEQYF. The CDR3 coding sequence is TGTGCCAGCAGTTACGGGACACCCTCCTACGAGCAGTACTTC.

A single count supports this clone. CDR3 amino acids: CASSESQRAFGYTF. CDR3 sequence (DNA): TGTGCCAGCAGTGAATCACAGAGGGCGTTCGGCTACACCTTC. The rearrangement joins TRBV6-1 to TRBJ1-2; D not resolved. Trimming removed 2 bases at V and 8 bases at J, with 15 bases between. Per germline, CDR1 MNHNS and CDR2 SASEGT. The CDR3 has 14 residues.

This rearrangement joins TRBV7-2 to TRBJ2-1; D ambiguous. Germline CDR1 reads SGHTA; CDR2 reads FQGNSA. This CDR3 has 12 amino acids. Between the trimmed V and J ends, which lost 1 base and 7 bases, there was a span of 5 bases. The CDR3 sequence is CASSLDGNEQFF. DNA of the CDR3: TGTGCCAGCAGCTTAGACGGGAATGAGCAGTTCTTC.

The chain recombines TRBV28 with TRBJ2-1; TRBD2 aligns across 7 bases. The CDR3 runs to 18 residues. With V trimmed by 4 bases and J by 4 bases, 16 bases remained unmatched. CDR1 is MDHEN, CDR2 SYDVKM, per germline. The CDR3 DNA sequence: TGTGCCAGCAGTTCGTACCGCAGGATGACTAGCTCATACAATGAGCAGTTCTTC. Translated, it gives CASSSYRRMTSSYNEQFF.